This TCR beta chain was recovered during a study of T-cell memory formation after mild COVID-19. Background on the study: TCR clusters showed largely donor specificity.

Using its own MiXCR run on the 5' RACE reads, TCRdb lists one record per CDR3 protein. The sample yields 300,000 to 350,000 distinct CDR3 sequences, approximately 14% seen once. Trimming took 1 base from V and 4 from J, leaving 7 bases between them. Germline CDR1 and CDR2: MGHRA and YSYEKL. This CDR3 is 14 amino acids long. The study's findings and limits: Clones that contracted clustered mainly in CM and EM if CD4+ and in EMRA if CD8+. A second wave expanding day 15 to 37 was CD4+-biased; contracting clones were balanced.

Comment on this clonotype: Its specificity is not known.

This TCR derives from a man younger than 35 who had mild COVID-19 (a few samples of this study predate the infection). Cell type and time point are not known. This chain uses TRBV4-1 with TRBJ1-4; unclear D gene. Material for sequencing was PBMCs or a T cell subset sorted from them (not recorded which). The CDR3 sequence is CASSQVGINEKLFF. The CDR3 DNA sequence: TGCGCCAGCAGCCAAGTGGGTATTAATGAAAAACTGTTTTTT.